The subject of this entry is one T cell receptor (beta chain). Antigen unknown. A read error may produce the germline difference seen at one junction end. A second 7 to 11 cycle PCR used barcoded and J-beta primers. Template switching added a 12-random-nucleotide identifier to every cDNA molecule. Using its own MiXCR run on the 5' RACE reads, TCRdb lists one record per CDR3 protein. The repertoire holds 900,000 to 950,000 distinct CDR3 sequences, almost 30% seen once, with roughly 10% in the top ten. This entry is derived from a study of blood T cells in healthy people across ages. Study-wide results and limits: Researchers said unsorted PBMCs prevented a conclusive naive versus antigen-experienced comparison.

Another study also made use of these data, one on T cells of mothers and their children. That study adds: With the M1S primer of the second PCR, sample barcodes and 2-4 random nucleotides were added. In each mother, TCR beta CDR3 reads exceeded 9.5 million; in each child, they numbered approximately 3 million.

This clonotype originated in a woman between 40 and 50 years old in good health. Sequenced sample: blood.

As DNA, the CDR3 is TGTGCCAGCAGTGAAGGGACCTATGACTACACCTTC. Protein: CASSEGTYDYTF. The chain recombines TRBV6-1 with TRBJ1-2; D call uncertain. CDR1 MNHNS and CDR2 SASEGT come from the germline V gene. CDR3 size: 12 residues.